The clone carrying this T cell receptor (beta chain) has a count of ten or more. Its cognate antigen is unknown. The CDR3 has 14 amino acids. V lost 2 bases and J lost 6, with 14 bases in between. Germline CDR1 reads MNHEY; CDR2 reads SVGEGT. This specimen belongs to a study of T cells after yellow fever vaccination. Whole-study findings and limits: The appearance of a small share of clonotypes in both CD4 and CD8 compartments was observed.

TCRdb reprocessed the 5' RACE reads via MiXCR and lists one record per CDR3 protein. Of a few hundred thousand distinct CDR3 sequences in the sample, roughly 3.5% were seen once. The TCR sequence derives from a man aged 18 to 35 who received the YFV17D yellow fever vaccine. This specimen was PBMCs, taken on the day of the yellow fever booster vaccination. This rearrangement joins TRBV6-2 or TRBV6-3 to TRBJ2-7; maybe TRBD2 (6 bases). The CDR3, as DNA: TGTGCCAGCAGTTACGGGACTGCCTCTGGCGAGCAGTACTTC. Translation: CASSYGTASGEQYF.